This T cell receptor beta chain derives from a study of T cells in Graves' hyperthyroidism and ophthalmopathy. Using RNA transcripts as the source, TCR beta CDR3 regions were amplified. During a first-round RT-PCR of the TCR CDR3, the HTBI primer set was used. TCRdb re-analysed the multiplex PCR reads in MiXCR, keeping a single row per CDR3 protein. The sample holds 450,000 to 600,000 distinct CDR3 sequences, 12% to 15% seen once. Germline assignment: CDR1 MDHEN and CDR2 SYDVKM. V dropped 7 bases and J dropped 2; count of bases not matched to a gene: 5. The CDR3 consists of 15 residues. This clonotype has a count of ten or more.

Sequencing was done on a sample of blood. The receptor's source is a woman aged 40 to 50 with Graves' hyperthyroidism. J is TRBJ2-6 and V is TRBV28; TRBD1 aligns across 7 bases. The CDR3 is CASTLQGAGANVLTF. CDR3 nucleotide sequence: TGTGCCAGCACCCTGCAGGGGGCTGGGGCCAACGTCCTGACTTTC.